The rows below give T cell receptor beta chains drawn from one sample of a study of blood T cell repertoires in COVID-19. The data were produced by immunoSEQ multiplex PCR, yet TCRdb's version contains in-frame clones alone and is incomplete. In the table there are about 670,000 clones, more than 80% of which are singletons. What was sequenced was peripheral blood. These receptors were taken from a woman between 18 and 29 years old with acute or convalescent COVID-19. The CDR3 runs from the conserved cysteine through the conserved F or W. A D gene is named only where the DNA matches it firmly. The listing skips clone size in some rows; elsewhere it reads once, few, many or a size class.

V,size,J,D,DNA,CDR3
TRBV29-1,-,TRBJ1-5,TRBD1,TGCAGCGTTGCCTCAGGGACAGACAATCAGCCCCAGCATTTT,CSVASGTDNQPQHF
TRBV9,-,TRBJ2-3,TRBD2,TGTGCCAGCAGCCCCCCTAGCGGGGTAGTCGCAGATACGCAGTATTTT,CASSPPSGVVADTQYF
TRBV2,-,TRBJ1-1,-,TGTGCCAGCACCAGATTATACACTGAAGCTTTCTTT,CASTRLYTEAFF
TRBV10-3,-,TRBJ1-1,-,TGTGCCATCGGACAGATCTGGGGCACTGAAGCTTTCTTT,CAIGQIWGTEAFF
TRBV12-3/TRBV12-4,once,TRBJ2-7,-,TGTGCCAGCAGTGGGCTCCACGAGCAGTACTTC,CASSGLHEQYF
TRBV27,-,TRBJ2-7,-,TGTGCCAGCAGTTTATCCTACCGATTCTACGAGCAGTACTTC,CASSLSYRFYEQYF
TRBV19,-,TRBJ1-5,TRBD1,TGTGCCAGTAGTAGACAGGGGGTCCAGCCCCAGCATTTT,CASSRQGVQPQHF
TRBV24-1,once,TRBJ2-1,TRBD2,TGTGCCACCAGTGCCCCAGTGCTGGTGAGCGGGGGGGTCAATGAGCAGTTCTTC,CATSAPVLVSGGVNEQFF
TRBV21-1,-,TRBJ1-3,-,TGTGCCAGCAGCGGACAGGGGGCGGGTGGAAACACCATATATTTT,CASSGQGAGGNTIYF
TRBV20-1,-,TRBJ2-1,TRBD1,TGCAGTGCCAGACAGGGGAATGAGCAGTTCTTC,CSARQGNEQFF
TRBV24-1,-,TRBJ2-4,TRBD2,TGTGCCACCAGCCCGGGGGGGGGAATAAAAAACATTCAGTACTTC,CATSPGGGIKNIQYF
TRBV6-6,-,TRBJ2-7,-,TGTGCCAGCAGTTACGCCCCAGGGGACTACGAGCAGTACTTC,CASSYAPGDYEQYF
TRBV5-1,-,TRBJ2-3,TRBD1,TGCGCCAGCAGCCTCCGGGACAGGGCCGATACGCAGTATTTT,CASSLRDRADTQYF
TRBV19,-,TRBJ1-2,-,TGTGCCAGTAGTATAGTGGGCAGGCCGAACTATGGCTACACCTTC,CASSIVGRPNYGYTF
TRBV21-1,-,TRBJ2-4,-,TGTGCCAGCAGCAAAGTACAGGGCCTAGCCAAAAACATTCAGTACTTC,CASSKVQGLAKNIQYF
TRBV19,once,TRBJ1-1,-,TGTGCCAGTAGTATTGAGCAGAACACTGAAGCTTTCTTT,CASSIEQNTEAFF
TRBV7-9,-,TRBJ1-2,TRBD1,TGTGCCAGCAGCTGGGGGGACAGCCCTAACTATGGCTACACCTTC,CASSWGDSPNYGYTF
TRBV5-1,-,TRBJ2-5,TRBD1,TGCGCCAGCAGCTTGGCCGGGACAGTGGGTGAGACCCAGTACTTC,CASSLAGTVGETQYF
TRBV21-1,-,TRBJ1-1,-,TGTGCCAGCAACTCGGACAGGCAGATGAACACTGAAGCTTTCTTT,CASNSDRQMNTEAFF
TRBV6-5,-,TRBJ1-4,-,TGTGCCAGCCCCTGGGCCCCATCTGAAAAACTGTTTTTT,CASPWAPSEKLFF
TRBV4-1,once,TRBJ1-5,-,TGCGCCAGCAGCCACCCAGACACCGATAGCAATCAGCCCCAGCATTTT,CASSHPDTDSNQPQHF
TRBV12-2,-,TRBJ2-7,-,TGTGCAAGTCGCATCATGACAGGGGTAGGGGAGCTCTACGAGCAGTACTTC,CASRIMTGVGELYEQYF
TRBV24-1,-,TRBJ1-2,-,TGTGCCACCAGTGCTCCACAGGGCTATGGCTACACCTTC,CATSAPQGYGYTF
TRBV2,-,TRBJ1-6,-,TGTGCCAGCAGTGAAGCGAAGAGGGTTGGATCACCCCTCCACTTT,CASSEAKRVGSPLHF
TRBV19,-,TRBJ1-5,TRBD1,TGTGCCAGTACGAAACAGGACAGGTTCTGTGAACCCCAGCATTTT,CASTKQDRFCEPQHF
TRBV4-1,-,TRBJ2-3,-,TGCGCCAGCAGCCTCCTGTCCAGGGCCCGCACAGATACGCAGTATTTT,CASSLLSRARTDTQYF
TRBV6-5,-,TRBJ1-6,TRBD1,TGTGCCAGCAGAGGGACAGGGAGGAATTCACCCCTCCACTTT,CASRGTGRNSPLHF
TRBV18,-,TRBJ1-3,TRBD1,TGTGCCAGCTCACCAACATTACAGGGGGCTGCTGGAAACACCATATATTTT,CASSPTLQGAAGNTIYF
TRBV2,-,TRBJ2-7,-,TGTGCCAGCAGGGCCCTGACAGAAGCCTACGAGCAGTACTTC,CASRALTEAYEQYF
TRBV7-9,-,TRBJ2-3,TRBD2,TGTGCCAGCAGCTCCTTAGCGGGGGCGCAGTATTTT,CASSSLAGAQYF
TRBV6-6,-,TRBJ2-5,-,TGTGCCAGCAGTTCCCTTCGAAGGGGCGGGGAAGTGGCCCAGTACTTC,CASSSLRRGGEVAQYF